Listed below are T cell receptor beta chains from one sample, sequenced in a study of cytomegalovirus exposure and HLA in healthy donors. Using immunoSEQ multiplex PCR, the repertoire was profiled, and TCRdb retains in-frame clones only, with some absent. Found here are approximately 120,000 clones, approximately 91% of them singletons; the top ten hold roughly 2.2%. Material: PBMCs. Receptors were obtained from a woman aged 18-29 years in good health and CMV-seronegative. Each CDR3 is given with its conserved first and last residue. D genes are given only for firm matches. Part of the rows lack a size; the others show once, few, many or a class for expanded clones.

16	NA	NA	TRBJ2-7	TRBV18	CASSPLGSGQSYEQYF	TGTGCCAGCTCGCCGCTAGGCAGTGGACAGTCCTACGAGCAGTACTTC
14	NA	TRBD1	TRBJ2-1	TRBV28	CASSPGQEVAEQFF	TGTGCCAGCAGTCCCGGACAGGAGGTTGCTGAGCAGTTCTTC
11	NA	NA	TRBJ1-1	TRBV30	CAWSVRAEAFF	TGTGCCTGGAGTGTTCGGGCTGAAGCTTTCTTT
16	NA	TRBD2	TRBJ2-1	TRBV28	CASSPLAGPSYNEQFF	TGTGCCAGCAGTCCTCTAGCGGGGCCATCCTACAATGAGCAGTTCTTC
15	NA	TRBD2	TRBJ2-3	TRBV7-2	CASSFTSGVTDTQYF	TGTGCCAGCAGCTTTACTAGCGGGGTGACAGATACGCAGTATTTT
12	NA	TRBD1	TRBJ1-2	TRBV27	CASGTGRYGYTF	TGTGCCAGTGGGACAGGTCGGTATGGCTACACCTTC
14	NA	NA	TRBJ1-6	TRBV9	CASSGRELNSPLHF	TGTGCCAGCAGCGGCAGGGAACTGAATTCACCCCTCCACTTT
12	NA	NA	TRBJ2-7	TRBV5-6	CASSKTGYEQYF	TGTGCCAGCAGCAAGACAGGATACGAGCAGTACTTC
10	NA	NA	TRBJ1-2	TRBV20-1	CSARKGLETF	TGCAGTGCTAGGAAGGGGCTTGAAACCTTC
14	NA	TRBD2	TRBJ2-5	TRBV5-4	CASSGTSVEETQYF	TGTGCCAGCAGCGGGACTAGCGTAGAAGAGACCCAGTACTTC
14	once	TRBD2	TRBJ2-3	TRBV28	CASTVAGGTDTQYF	TGTGCCAGCACCGTAGCGGGAGGCACAGATACGCAGTATTTT
15	NA	TRBD2	TRBJ2-7	TRBV5-1	CASSLELAGADEQYF	TGCGCCAGCAGCTTGGAACTAGCGGGGGCCGACGAGCAGTACTTC
15	NA	TRBD2	TRBJ2-2	TRBV15	CATSSGGANTGELFF	TGTGCCACCAGCAGCGGGGGGGCGAACACCGGGGAGCTGTTTTTT
12	NA	NA	TRBJ1-1	TRBV2	CASSATGTGAFF	TGTGCCAGCAGTGCAACCGGGACTGGGGCTTTCTTT
13	NA	NA	TRBJ1-6	TRBV28	CASSLLGEGLLHF	TGTGCCAGCAGTTTATTGGGGGAGGGCCTCCTCCACTTT
17	NA	NA	TRBJ2-1	TRBV5-1	CASSLPQRWGPGDEQFF	TGCGCCAGCAGCTTGCCACAACGCTGGGGGCCCGGGGACGAGCAGTTCTTC
14	NA	NA	TRBJ2-7	TRBV18	CASSPPSVNYEQYF	TGTGCCAGCTCACCACCGAGTGTCAACTACGAGCAGTACTTC
12	medium-sized	NA	TRBJ2-3	TRBV2	CASSRGTDTQYF	TGTGCCAGCAGCAGGGGCACAGATACGCAGTATTTT
13	NA	TRBD1	TRBJ2-3	TRBV11-2	CASSTTGVDTQYF	TGTGCCAGCAGCACCACAGGGGTAGATACGCAGTATTTT
15	NA	TRBD2	TRBJ2-1	TRBV7-6	CASSHGTSDIDEQFF	TGTGCCAGCAGCCACGGGACTAGCGATATCGATGAGCAGTTCTTC
14	NA	NA	TRBJ2-1	TRBV7-3	CASSLDSLYNEQFF	TGTGCCAGCAGCTTGGACAGTCTCTACAATGAGCAGTTCTTC
15	NA	NA	TRBJ2-6	TRBV9	CASSALSSGANVLTF	TGTGCCAGCAGCGCCCTAAGCTCTGGGGCCAACGTCCTGACTTTC
12	NA	NA	TRBJ2-1	TRBV7-3	CASSPGVNEQFF	TGTGCCAGCAGCCCCGGGGTGAATGAGCAGTTCTTC
17	NA	NA	TRBJ1-1	TRBV11-2	CASSLDHEDSLNTEAFF	TGTGCCAGCAGCTTAGACCACGAGGACAGCCTGAACACTGAAGCTTTCTTT
15	NA	TRBD2	TRBJ2-5	TRBV7-6	CASSSTSGGGWAQYF	TGTGCCAGCAGCTCGACTAGCGGGGGAGGTTGGGCCCAGTACTTC
16	NA	NA	TRBJ2-5	TRBV7-2	CASSRYGGVGEETQYF	TGTGCCAGCAGTCGGTACGGGGGAGTAGGGGAAGAGACCCAGTACTTC
14	few	NA	TRBJ1-1	TRBV28	CASSLQGRRTEAFF	TGTGCCAGCAGTTTACAGGGAAGAAGGACTGAAGCTTTCTTT
15	NA	TRBD1	TRBJ2-7	TRBV18	CASSPSTGALYEQYF	TGTGCCAGCTCACCCTCGACAGGGGCCCTCTACGAGCAGTACTTC
13	NA	NA	TRBJ2-7	TRBV27	CASSLAMSYEQYF	TGTGCCAGCAGTTTAGCGATGAGCTACGAGCAGTACTTC
17	NA	NA	TRBJ1-2	TRBV25-1	CASSGTISGASSYGYTF	TGTGCCAGCAGTGGGACAATATCGGGTGCGTCAAGTTATGGCTACACCTTC
15	many	NA	TRBJ2-7	TRBV6-5	CASSQRPVEVLEQYF	TGTGCCAGCAGTCAGAGGCCCGTCGAAGTCCTCGAGCAGTACTTC
14	NA	NA	TRBJ1-5	TRBV18	CASSPAYSNQPQHF	TGTGCCAGCTCACCAGCCTATAGCAATCAGCCCCAGCATTTT
13	NA	NA	TRBJ1-4	TRBV15	CATEGRANEKLFF	TGTGCCACCGAAGGGAGAGCTAATGAAAAACTGTTTTTT
13	NA	NA	TRBJ2-1	TRBV29-1	CSVEGNVSNEQFF	TGCAGCGTTGAAGGTAACGTGAGCAATGAGCAGTTCTTC
14	NA	TRBD2	TRBJ2-7	TRBV9	CASSVSGRIHEQYF	TGTGCCAGCAGCGTATCCGGGAGGATCCACGAGCAGTACTTC